This TCR beta chain was sequenced in a study of blood T cells in healthy people across ages. General study results and limits: The unknown donor CMV status may have confounded expanded clonotype changes.

About this clonotype itself: Its antigen is as yet unknown.

Germline V gene data show CDR1 as SGDLS and CDR2 as YYNGEE. V lost 6 bases and J lost 1, with 11 bases in between. CDR3 length: 15 amino acids. A second PCR, run for about 7 to 11 cycles, used a sample-barcoded 5' primer plus a J-beta primer mix. Each of the cDNA molecules was tagged by a template-switch adaptor with 12 random nucleotides. TCRdb fed the 5' RACE reads into MiXCR, producing one record per CDR3 protein. Of 710,000 or so distinct CDR3 sequences listed, about a fifth are singletons. The chain combines TRBV9 with TRBJ2-6; D is possibly TRBD1 (6 bases). The sample taken for sequencing was blood. This clonotype originated in a man between 70 and 80 years old in good health. CDR3 DNA: TGTGCCAGCACCCTAAGGGGGTCTGGGGCCAACGTCCTGACTTTC. Its translation: CASTLRGSGANVLTF.